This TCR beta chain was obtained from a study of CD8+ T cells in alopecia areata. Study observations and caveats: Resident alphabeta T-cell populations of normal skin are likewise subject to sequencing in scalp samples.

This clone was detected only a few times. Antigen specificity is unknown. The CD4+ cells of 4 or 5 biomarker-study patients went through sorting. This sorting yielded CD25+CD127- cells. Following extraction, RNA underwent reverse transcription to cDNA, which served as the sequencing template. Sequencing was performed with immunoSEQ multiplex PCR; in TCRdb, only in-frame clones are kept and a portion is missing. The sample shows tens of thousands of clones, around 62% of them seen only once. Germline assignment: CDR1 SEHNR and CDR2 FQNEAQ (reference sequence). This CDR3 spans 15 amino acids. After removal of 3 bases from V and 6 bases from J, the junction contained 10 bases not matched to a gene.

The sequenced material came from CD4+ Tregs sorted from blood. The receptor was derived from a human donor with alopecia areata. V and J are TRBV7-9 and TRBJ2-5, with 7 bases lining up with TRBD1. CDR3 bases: TGTGCCAGCAGCTTTTCGACAGGGCCGGGGCAGACCCAGTACTTC. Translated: CASSFSTGPGQTQYF.